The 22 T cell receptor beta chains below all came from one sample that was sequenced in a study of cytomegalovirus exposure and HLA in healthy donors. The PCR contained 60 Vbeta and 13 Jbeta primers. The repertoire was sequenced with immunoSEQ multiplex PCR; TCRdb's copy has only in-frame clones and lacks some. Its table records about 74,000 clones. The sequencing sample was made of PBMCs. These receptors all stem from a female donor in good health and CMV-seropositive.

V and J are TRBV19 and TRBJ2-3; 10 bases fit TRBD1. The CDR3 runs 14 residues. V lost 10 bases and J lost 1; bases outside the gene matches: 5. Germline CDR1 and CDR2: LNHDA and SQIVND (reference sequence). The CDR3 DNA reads TGTGCCACGCGGACAGGGGGTCGCACAGATACGCAGTATTTT. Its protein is CATRTGGRTDTQYF. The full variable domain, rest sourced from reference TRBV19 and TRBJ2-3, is DGGITQSPKYLFRKEGQNVTLSCEQNLNHDAMYWYRQDPGQGLRLIYYSQIVNDFQKGDIAEGYSVSREKKESFPLTVTSAQKNPTAFYLCATRTGGRTDTQYFGPGTRLTVL.

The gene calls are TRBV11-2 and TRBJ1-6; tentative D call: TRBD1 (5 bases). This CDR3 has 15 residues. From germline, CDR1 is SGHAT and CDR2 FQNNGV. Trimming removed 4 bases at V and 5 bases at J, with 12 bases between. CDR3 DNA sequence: TGTGCCAGCAGCTCCGGGGCGGGGAATAATTCACCCCTCCACTTT. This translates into CASSSGAGNNSPLHF.

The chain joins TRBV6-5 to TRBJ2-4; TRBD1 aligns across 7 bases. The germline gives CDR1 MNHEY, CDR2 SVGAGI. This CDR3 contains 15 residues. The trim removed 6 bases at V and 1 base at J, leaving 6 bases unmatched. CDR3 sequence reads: CASRPLTGAKNIQYF. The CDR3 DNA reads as TGTGCCAGCAGACCGTTGACAGGGGCCAAAAACATTCAGTACTTC.

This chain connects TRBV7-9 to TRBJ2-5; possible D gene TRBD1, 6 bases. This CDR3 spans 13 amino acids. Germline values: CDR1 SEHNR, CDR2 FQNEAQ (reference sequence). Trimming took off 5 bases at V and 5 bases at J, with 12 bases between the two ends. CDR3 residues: CASSRQVMETQYF. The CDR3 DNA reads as TGTGCCAGCAGCAGACAGGTCATGGAGACCCAGTACTTC.

The chain's CDR3 is CASSLARRGPGDTQYF. The CDR3 DNA follows: TGTGCCAGCAGCTTAGCGCGCAGGGGGCCTGGAGATACGCAGTATTTT. This chain connects TRBV7-6 to TRBJ2-3, with 8 positions matching TRBD1. CDR3 length equals 16 residues. The junction had 7 bases not matched to a gene; V was cut back by 0 bases and J by 5 bases. Germline V gene sequence: CDR1 SGHVS, CDR2 FNYEAQ.

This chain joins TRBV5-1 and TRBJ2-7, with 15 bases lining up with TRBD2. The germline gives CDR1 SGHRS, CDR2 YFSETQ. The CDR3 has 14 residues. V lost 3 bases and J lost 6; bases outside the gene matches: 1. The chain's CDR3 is CASSSGLAGGEQYF. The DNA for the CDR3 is TGCGCCAGCAGCTCGGGACTAGCGGGAGGCGAGCAGTACTTC.

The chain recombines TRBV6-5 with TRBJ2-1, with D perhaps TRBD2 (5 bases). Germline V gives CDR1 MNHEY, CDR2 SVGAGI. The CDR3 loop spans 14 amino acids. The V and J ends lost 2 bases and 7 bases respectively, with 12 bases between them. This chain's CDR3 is CASSYGSSRNEQFF. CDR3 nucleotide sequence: TGTGCCAGCAGTTACGGGAGTTCAAGGAATGAGCAGTTCTTC.

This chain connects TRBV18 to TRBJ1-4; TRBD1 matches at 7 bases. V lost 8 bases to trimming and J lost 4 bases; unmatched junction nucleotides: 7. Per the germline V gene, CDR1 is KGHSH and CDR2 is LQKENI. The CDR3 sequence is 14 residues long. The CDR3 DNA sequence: TGTGCCAGCCAAAGGGGACAGCTTAATGAAAAACTGTTTTTT. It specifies CASQRGQLNEKLFF.

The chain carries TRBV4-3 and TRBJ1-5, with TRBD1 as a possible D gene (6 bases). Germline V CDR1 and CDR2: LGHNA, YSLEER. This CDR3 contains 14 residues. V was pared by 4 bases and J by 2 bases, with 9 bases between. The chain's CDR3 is CASSPRGGNQPQHF. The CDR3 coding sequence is TGCGCCAGCAGCCCCAGGGGAGGCAATCAGCCCCAGCATTTT.

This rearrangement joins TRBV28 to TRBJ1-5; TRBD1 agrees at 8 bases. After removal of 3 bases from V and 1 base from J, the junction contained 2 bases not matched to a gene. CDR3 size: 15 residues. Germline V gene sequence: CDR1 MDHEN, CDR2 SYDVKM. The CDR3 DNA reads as TGTGCCAGCAGTTTGCAGGGGGCCAGCAATCAGCCCCAGCATTTT. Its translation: CASSLQGASNQPQHF.

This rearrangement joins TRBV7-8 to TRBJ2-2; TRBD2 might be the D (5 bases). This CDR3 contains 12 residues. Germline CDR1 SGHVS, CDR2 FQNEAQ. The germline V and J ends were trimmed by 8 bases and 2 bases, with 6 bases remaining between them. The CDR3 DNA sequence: TGTGCCAGCGGGAGAAACACCGGGGAGCTGTTTTTT. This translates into CASGRNTGELFF.

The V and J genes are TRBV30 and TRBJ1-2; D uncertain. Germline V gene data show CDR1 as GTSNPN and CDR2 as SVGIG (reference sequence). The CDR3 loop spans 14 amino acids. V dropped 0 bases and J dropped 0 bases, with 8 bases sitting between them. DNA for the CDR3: TGTGCCTGGAGTGTCCGGCTAGCTAACTATGGCTACACCTTC. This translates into CAWSVRLANYGYTF. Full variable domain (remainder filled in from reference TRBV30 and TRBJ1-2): SQTIHQWPATLVQPVGSPLSLECTVEGTSNPNLYWYRQAAGRGLQLLFYSVGIGQISSEVPQNLSASRPQDRQFILSSKKLLLSDSGFYLCAWSVRLANYGYTFGSGTRLTVV.

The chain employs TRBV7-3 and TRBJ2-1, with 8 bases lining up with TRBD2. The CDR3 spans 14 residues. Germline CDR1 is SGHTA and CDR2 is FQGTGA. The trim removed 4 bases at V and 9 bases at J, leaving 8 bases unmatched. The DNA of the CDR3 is TGTGCCAGCAGCTCGCCGGGACTAGGAAGTGAGCAGTTCTTC. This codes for CASSSPGLGSEQFF.

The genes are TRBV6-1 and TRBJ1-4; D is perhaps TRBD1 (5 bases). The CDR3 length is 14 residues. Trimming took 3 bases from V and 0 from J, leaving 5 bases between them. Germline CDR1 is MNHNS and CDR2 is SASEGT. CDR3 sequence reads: CASSDRATNEKLFF. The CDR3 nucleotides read TGTGCCAGCAGTGACAGGGCAACTAATGAAAAACTGTTTTTT.

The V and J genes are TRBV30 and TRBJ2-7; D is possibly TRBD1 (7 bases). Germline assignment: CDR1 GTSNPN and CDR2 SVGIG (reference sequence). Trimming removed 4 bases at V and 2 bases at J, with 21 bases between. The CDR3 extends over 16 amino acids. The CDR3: CAWNRGRRGRAYEQYF. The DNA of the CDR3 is TGTGCCTGGAATCGGGGGCGTAGGGGGCGAGCCTACGAGCAGTACTTC.

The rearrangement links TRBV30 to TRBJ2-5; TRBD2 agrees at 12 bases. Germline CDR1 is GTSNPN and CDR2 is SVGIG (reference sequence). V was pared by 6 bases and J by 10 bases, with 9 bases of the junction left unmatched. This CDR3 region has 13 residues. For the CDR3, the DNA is TGTGCCTGTACACTAGCGGGGGGCGGCTTCCAGTACTTC. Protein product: CACTLAGGGFQYF.

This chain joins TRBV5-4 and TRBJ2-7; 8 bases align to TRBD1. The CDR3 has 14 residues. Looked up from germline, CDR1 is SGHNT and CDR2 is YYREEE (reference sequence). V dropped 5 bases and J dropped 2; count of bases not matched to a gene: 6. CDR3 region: CASSSGTGAYEQYF. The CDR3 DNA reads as TGTGCCAGCAGTTCCGGGACAGGCGCCTACGAGCAGTACTTC.

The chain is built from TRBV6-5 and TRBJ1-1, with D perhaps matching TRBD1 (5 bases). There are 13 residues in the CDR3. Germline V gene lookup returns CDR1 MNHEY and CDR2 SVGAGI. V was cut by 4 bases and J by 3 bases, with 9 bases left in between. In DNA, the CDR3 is TGTGCCAGCAGTTGGGGCGAGGACACTGAAGCTTTCTTT. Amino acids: CASSWGEDTEAFF.

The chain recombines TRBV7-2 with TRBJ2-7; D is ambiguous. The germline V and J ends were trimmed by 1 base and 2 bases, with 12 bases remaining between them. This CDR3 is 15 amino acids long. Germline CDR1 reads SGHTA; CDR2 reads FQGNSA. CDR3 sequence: CASSLDVSRAYEQYF. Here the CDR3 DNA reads TGTGCCAGCAGCTTAGATGTGTCGAGAGCCTACGAGCAGTACTTC.

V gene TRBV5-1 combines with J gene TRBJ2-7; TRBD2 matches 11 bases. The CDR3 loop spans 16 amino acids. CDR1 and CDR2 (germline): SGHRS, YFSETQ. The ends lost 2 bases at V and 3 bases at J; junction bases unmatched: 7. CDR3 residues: CASSFSLTSGSYEQYF. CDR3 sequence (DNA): TGCGCCAGCAGCTTCTCCCTTACTAGCGGGAGCTACGAGCAGTACTTC.

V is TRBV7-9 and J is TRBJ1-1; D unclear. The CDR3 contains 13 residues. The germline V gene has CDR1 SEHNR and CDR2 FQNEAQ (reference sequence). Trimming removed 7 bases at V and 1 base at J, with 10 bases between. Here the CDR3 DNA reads TGTGCCAGCAACCCAAACAGGAACACTGAAGCTTTCTTT. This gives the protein CASNPNRNTEAFF.

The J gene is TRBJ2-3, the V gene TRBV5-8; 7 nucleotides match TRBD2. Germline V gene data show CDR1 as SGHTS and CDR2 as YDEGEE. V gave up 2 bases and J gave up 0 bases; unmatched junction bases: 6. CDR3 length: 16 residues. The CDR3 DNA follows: TGTGCCAGCAGCTTCCGGCGGGGGTCTAGCACAGATACGCAGTATTTT. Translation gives CASSFRRGSSTDTQYF.